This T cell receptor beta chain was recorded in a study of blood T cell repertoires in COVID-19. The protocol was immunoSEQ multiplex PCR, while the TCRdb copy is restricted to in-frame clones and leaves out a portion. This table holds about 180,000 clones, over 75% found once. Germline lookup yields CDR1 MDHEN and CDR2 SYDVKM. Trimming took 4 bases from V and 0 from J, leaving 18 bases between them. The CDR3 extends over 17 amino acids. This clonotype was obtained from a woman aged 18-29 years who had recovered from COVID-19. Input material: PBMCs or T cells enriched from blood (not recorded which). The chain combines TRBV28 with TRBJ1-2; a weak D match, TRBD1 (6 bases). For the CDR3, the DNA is TGTGCCAGCAGTTCCGGGACAAGCCCCGGAGCTAACTATGGCTACACCTTC. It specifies CASSSGTSPGANYGYTF.